This T cell receptor beta chain comes out of a study of cytomegalovirus exposure and HLA in healthy donors. Overall study results and limits: Investigators reported under 200 TCR beta chains as tied to cytomegalovirus. Exclusion applied to some V segments, including TRBV6-2 and TRBV6-3, as they were indistinguishable. For TCR beta chains, V- and J-gene trimming was later linked to a missense DCLRE1C variant.

The CDR3 runs 13 residues. After removal of 8 bases from V and 8 bases from J, the junction contained 9 bases not matched to a gene. Germline CDR1 and CDR2: LNHDA and SQIVND (reference sequence). For this clone: The antigen is unknown.

PCR primers comprised 60 Vbeta and 13 Jbeta primers. Here immunoSEQ multiplex PCR was the method, and the copy in TCRdb shows in-frame clones only, minus some. In total, the table holds 20,000 to 25,000 clones. This TCR was recovered from a man aged 55 to 69 in good health and CMV-seropositive. The chain carries TRBV19 and TRBJ1-2, with 9 bases matching TRBD1. The source material was PBMCs. Written as DNA, the CDR3 is TGTGCCAGTGGTACACAGGGGGCGCAGGGCTACACCTTC. This encodes CASGTQGAQGYTF. The full variable domain, with the rest looked up from reference TRBV19 and TRBJ1-2, is DGGITQSPKYLFRKEGQNVTLSCEQNLNHDAMYWYRQDPGQGLRLIYYSQIVNDFQKGDIAEGYSVSREKKESFPLTVTSAQKNPTAFYLCASGTQGAQGYTFGSGTRLTVV.